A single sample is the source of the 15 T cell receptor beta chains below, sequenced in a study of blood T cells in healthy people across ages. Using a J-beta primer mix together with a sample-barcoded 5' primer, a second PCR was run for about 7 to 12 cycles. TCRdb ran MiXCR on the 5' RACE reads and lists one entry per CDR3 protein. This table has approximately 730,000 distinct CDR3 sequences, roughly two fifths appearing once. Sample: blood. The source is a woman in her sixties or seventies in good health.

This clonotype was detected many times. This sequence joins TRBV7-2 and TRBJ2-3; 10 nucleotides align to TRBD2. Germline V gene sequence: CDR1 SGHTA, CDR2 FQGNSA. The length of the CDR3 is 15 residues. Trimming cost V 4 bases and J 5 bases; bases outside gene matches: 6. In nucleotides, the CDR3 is TGTGCCAGCAGCTCCATGGGACTAGCGAAAGATACGCAGTATTTT. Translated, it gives CASSSMGLAKDTQYF.

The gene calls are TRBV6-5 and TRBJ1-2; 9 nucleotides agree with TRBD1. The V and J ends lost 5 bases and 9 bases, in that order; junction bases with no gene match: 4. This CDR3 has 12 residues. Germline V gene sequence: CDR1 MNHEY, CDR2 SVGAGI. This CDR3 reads CASSKGQGSYTF. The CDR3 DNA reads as TGTGCCAGCAGTAAAGGACAGGGGAGCTACACCTTC.

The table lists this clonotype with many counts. The CDR3 loop is CASSPPNGGDYNEQFF. CDR3 nucleotide sequence: TGTGCCAGCTCACCACCGAACGGGGGGGACTACAATGAGCAGTTCTTC. The J gene is TRBJ2-1, the V gene TRBV18, with 8 bases matching TRBD2. The CDR3 runs to 16 residues. V shed 0 bases and J 3 bases; nucleotides not matched to a gene: 4. Germline V lookup: CDR1 KGHSH, CDR2 LQKENI. Full variable domain (remainder filled in from reference TRBV18 and TRBJ2-1): NAGVMQNPRHLVRRRGQEARLRCSPMKGHSHVYWYRQLPEEGLKFMVYLQKENIIDESGMPKERFSAEFPKEGPSILRIQQVVRGDSAAYFCASSPPNGGDYNEQFFGPGTRLTVL.

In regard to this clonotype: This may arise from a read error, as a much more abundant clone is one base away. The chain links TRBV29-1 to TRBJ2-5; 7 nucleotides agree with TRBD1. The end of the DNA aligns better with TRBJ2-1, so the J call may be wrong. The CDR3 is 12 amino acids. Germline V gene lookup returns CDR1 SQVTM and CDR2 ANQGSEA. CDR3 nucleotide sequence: TGCAGCGCCCGACAGGGTCAAGAGACCCAGTTCTTC. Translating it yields CSARQGQETQFF.

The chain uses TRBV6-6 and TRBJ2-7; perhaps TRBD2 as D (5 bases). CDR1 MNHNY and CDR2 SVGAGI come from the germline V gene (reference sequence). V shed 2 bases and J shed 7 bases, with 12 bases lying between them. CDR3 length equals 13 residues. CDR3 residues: CASSYTGNNEQYF. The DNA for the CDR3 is TGTGCCAGCAGTTACACCGGGAACAATGAGCAGTACTTC.

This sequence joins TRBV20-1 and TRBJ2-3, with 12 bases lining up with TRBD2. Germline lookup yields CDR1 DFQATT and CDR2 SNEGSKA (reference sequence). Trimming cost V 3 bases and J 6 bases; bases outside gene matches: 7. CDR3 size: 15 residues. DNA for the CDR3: TGCAGTGCTAGCCGGACTAGCGGGGTCAGGGATACGCAGTATTTT. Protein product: CSASRTSGVRDTQYF.

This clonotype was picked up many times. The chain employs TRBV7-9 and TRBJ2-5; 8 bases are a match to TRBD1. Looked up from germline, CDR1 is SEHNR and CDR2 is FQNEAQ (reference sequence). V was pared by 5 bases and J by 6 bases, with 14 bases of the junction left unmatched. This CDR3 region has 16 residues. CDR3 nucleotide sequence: TGTGCCAGCAGCCCCAAGACAGGGGCCCACGGAAAGACCCAGTACTTC. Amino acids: CASSPKTGAHGKTQYF.

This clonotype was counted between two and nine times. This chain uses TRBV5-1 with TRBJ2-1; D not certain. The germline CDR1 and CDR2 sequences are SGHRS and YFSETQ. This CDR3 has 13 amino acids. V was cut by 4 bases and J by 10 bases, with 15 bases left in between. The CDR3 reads CASSPDSQAEQFF. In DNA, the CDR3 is TGCGCCAGCAGCCCCGACTCCCAGGCCGAGCAGTTCTTC.

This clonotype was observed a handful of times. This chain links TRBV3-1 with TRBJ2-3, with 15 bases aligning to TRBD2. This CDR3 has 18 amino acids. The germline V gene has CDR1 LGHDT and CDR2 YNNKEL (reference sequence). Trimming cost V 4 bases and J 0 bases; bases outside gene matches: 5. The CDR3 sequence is CASSLGTSGGYSTDTQYF. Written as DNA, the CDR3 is TGTGCCAGCAGCCTCGGGACTAGCGGGGGGTACAGCACAGATACGCAGTATTTT.

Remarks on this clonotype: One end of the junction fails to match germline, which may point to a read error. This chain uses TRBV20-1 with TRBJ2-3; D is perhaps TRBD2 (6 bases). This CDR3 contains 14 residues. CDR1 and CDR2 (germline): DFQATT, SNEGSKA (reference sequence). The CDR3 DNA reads TGCAGTGCCCGGGTGGGGGGAGTGGGAGATGCGCAGTATTTT. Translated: CSARVGGVGDAQYF.

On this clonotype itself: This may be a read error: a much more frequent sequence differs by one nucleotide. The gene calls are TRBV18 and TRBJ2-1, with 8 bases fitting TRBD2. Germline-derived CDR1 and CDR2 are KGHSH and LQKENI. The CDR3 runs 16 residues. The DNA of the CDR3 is TGTGTCAGCTCACCAGTTCCGGGAGGGCCTTTGAATGAGCAGTTCTTC. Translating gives CVSSPVPGGPLNEQFF.

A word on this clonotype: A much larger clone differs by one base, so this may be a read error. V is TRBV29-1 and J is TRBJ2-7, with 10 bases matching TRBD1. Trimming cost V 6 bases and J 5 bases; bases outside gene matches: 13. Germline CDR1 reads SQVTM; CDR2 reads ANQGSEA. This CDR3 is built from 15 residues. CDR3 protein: CSVGQGTGVPDEQYF. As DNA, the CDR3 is TGCAGCGTCGGACAAGGGACAGGGGTCCCCGACGAGCAGTACTTC.

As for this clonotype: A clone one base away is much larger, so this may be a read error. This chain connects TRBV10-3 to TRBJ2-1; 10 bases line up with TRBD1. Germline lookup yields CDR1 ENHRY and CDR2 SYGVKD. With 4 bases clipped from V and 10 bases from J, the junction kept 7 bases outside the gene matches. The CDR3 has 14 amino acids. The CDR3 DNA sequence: TGTGCCATCAGTGGGGGGGGGACAGGGGTCGAGCAGTTCTTC. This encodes CAISGGGTGVEQFF.

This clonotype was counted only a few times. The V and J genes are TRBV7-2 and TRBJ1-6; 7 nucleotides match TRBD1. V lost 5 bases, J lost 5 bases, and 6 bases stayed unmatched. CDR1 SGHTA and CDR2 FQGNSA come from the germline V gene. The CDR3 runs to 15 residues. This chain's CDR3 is CASSPTGTDNSPLHF. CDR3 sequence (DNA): TGTGCCAGCAGCCCTACCGGGACAGATAATTCACCCCTCCACTTT.

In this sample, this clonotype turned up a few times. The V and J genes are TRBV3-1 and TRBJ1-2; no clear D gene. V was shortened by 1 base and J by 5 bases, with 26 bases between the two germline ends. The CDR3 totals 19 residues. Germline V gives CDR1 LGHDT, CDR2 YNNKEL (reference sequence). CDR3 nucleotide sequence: TGTGCCAGCAGCCAAGGTGGAACCTGGGGAGGCCTCCTACCGTATGGCTACACCTTC. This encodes CASSQGGTWGGLLPYGYTF.